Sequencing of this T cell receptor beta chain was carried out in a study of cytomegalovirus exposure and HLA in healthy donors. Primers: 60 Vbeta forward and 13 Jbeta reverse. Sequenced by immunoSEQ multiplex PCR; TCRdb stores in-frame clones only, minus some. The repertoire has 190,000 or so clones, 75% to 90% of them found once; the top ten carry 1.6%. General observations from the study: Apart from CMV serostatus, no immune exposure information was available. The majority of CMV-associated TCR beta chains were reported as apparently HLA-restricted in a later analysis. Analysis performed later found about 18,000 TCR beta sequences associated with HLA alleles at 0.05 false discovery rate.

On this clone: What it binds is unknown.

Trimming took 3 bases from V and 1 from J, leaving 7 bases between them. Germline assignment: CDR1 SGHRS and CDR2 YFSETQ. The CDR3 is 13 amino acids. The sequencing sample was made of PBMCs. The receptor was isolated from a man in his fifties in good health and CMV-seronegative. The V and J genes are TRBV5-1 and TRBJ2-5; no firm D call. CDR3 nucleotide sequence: TGCGCCAGCAGCTCCAGTTCCCAAGAGACCCAGTACTTC. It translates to CASSSSSQETQYF.